This T cell receptor beta chain is from a study of cytomegalovirus exposure and HLA in healthy donors. Germline trimming cut 4 bases from V and 1 base from J; bases unmatched to any gene: 4. CDR1 and CDR2 from the germline V gene are SGHRS and YFSETQ. The CDR3 sequence is 16 residues long. Comment on this clone: Antigen: not known.

PCR involved 60 Vbeta and 13 Jbeta primers. Only in-frame clones appear in the TCRdb table, and some are missing; sequencing was by immunoSEQ multiplex PCR. The sample shows roughly 180,000 clones, 80% to 90% of them seen only once. Study observations and caveats: Confirmation was obtained in vitro that three CMV-associated chains are specific for CMV antigens.

The sequence derives from a girl aged 2-10 years in good health and CMV-seropositive. The chain couples TRBV5-1 to TRBJ1-4; 10 nucleotides agree with TRBD1. Specimen: PBMCs. The CDR3 region has the DNA TGCGCCAGCAGCCCCGGACAGGGGGTAACTAATGAAAAACTGTTTTTT. This translates into CASSPGQGVTNEKLFF.